Following are 31 T cell receptor beta chains from one sample sequenced in a study of response to subunit inactivated influenza vaccine. TCRdb redid the calling of the RT-PCR reads with MiXCR, one entry per CDR3 protein. Here the sample spans around 480,000 distinct CDR3 sequences, more than 15% being singletons. The input for sequencing was CD4+ T cells sorted from PBMCs, taken about 23 months after vaccination. The receptors derive from a man aged 50 to 75 who received an inactivated influenza vaccine.

Concerning this clonotype itself: No conserved phenylalanine or tryptophan ends this CDR3, so it is likely a read error. The rearrangement links TRBV5-1 to TRBJ2-7; tentative D call: TRBD2 (5 bases). The V and J ends lost 4 bases and 3 bases respectively, with 11 bases between them. The CDR3 sequence is 13 residues long. From germline, CDR1 is SGHRS and CDR2 YFSETQ. CDR3 nucleotides: TGCGCCAGCAGCACCCCCGGGAACTACGAGCAGTACTCC. Its translation: CASSTPGNYEQYS.

This clonotype has more than one count but fewer than ten. The CDR3 is CASSPVDLIEQFF. Written as DNA, the CDR3 is TGTGCCAGCAGCCCCGTGGACCTTATTGAGCAGTTCTTC. The rearrangement links TRBV3-1 to TRBJ2-1; the D is unclear. Germline-derived CDR1 and CDR2 are LGHDT and YNNKEL (reference sequence). V shed 4 bases and J shed 9 bases, with 13 bases lying between them. This CDR3 region has 13 residues.

The chain links TRBV5-6 to TRBJ2-3; D call uncertain. Trimming cost V 0 bases and J 2 bases, with 7 bases left between them. Germline CDR1 and CDR2: SGHDT and YYEEEE. CDR3 length equals 14 residues. CDR3 sequence (DNA): TGTGCCAGCAGCTTGGCCCGGAACACAGATACGCAGTATTTT. It translates to CASSLARNTDTQYF. The full variable domain, completed using reference TRBV5-6 and TRBJ2-3, is DAGVTQSPTHLIKTRGQQVTLRCSPKSGHDTVSWYQQALGQGPQFIFQYYEEEERQRGNFPDRFSGHQFPNYSSELNVNALLLGDSALYLCASSLARNTDTQYFGPGTRLTVL.

Only a few counts were recorded for this clonotype. CDR3 protein: CAAARLTNQPQHF. The CDR3 DNA is TGTGCCGCAGCACGACTTACCAATCAGCCCCAGCATTTT. V gene TRBV7-9 combines with J gene TRBJ1-5; no reliable D call. Germline loops: CDR1 SEHNR, CDR2 FQNEAQ (reference sequence). The ends were cut back, 11 bases at V and 3 bases at J, with 14 bases in the middle. The CDR3 is 13 amino acids.

This chain joins TRBV28 and TRBJ2-7; 8 bases map to TRBD1. V gave up 7 bases and J gave up 4 bases; unmatched junction bases: 9. The CDR3 is 14 amino acids. Germline-derived CDR1 and CDR2 are MDHEN and SYDVKM. In nucleotides, the CDR3 is TGTGCCAGCAAGCCGACAGGGGACGGTTACGAGCAGTACTTC. It translates to CASKPTGDGYEQYF.

This clonotype was counted between two and nine times. This sequence joins TRBV5-1 and TRBJ2-7; 8 bases align to TRBD1. V lost 2 bases, J lost 5 bases, and 9 bases stayed unmatched. This CDR3 comprises 15 residues. Germline CDR1 and CDR2: SGHRS and YFSETQ. The CDR3 region has the DNA TGCGCCAGCAGCTTTATGGCAGGGACAGGACACGAGCAGTACTTC. Residues: CASSFMAGTGHEQYF.

Note on this clonotype: Likely a read error: the CDR3 ends without its conserved phenylalanine or tryptophan. The CDR3 reads CASSLGGYNEQFS. The CDR3 nucleotides are TGTGCCAGCAGTTTAGGAGGTTACAATGAGCAGTTCTCC. The chain carries TRBV12-3 or TRBV12-4 and TRBJ2-1, with D uncertain. With 1 base removed from V and 4 bases from J, the gap between germline ends came to 5 bases. CDR3 length: 13 amino acids.

The chain joins TRBV10-3 to TRBJ2-1; D gene uncertain. CDR1 is ENHRY, CDR2 SYGVKD, per germline. The CDR3 sequence is 15 residues long. The germline V and J ends were trimmed by 6 bases and 0 bases, with 12 bases remaining between them. The chain's CDR3 is CAIREDRSSYNEQFF. CDR3 sequence (DNA): TGTGCCATCAGAGAGGACCGAAGCTCCTACAATGAGCAGTTCTTC.

This clonotype was picked up many times. Written as DNA, the CDR3 is TGCAGTGCCGCGGGAAGGGGGGGAGCACTAAACAATGAGCAGTTCTTC. This gives the protein CSAAGRGGALNNEQFF. V gene TRBV20-1 combines with J gene TRBJ2-1, with D maybe TRBD2 (7 bases). Germline CDR1 and CDR2: DFQATT and SNEGSKA (reference sequence). The CDR3 is 16 amino acids. V lost 6 bases to trimming and J lost 5 bases, with 23 bases between them.

In this sample, this clonotype turned up a few times. The rearrangement joins TRBV7-9 to TRBJ1-2, with TRBD1 as a possible D gene (5 bases). There are 14 residues in the CDR3. The ends were cut back, 4 bases at V and 3 bases at J, with 12 bases in the middle. The germline gives CDR1 SEHNR, CDR2 FQNEAQ (reference sequence). This chain's CDR3 is CASSSPGKDYGYTF. DNA of the CDR3: TGTGCCAGCAGCTCCCCAGGGAAGGACTATGGCTACACCTTC. The complete variable domain, with remaining parts taken from reference TRBV7-9 and TRBJ1-2, reads DTGVSQNPRHKITKRGQNVTFRCDPISEHNRLYWYRQTLGQGPEFLTYFQNEAQLEKSRLLSDRFSAERPKGSFSTLEIQRTEQGDSAMYLCASSSPGKDYGYTFGSGTRLTVV.

The chain recombines TRBV28 with TRBJ2-1, with D maybe TRBD2 (7 bases). Trimming pared 8 bases from V and 5 bases from J, leaving 22 bases between. CDR1 MDHEN and CDR2 SYDVKM come from the germline V gene. This CDR3 has 16 residues. CDR3 sequence reads: CASGGSGGQRHNEQFF. CDR3 coding DNA: TGTGCCAGCGGCGGTTCGGGGGGCCAGCGCCACAATGAGCAGTTCTTC.

The chain couples TRBV6-5 to TRBJ1-6; maybe TRBD1 (5 bases). V lost 0 bases and J lost 8, with 11 bases in between. CDR1 and CDR2 (germline): MNHEY, SVGAGI. The CDR3 runs to 15 residues. This chain's CDR3 is CASSYSGGKDSPLHF. The CDR3 DNA sequence: TGTGCCAGCAGTTACTCGGGGGGAAAGGATTCACCCCTCCACTTT.

This clonotype was counted a single time. The chain employs TRBV21-1 and TRBJ2-5; TRBD1 is the table's D call and was not checked against the DNA. TRBV21-1 is shown as a pseudogene. The CDR3 spans 16 residues. The CDR3 is CASSKALRDNQETQYF. DNA for the CDR3: TGTGCCAGCAGCAAAGCGCTCCGGGACAATCAAGAGACCCAGTACTTC.

This clonotype has a handful of counts. This chain links TRBV20-1 with TRBJ2-1; D might be TRBD1 or TRBD2, each matching 6 bases. V shed 3 bases and J shed 2 bases, with 11 bases lying between them. This CDR3 region has 14 residues. The germline gives CDR1 DFQATT, CDR2 SNEGSKA (reference sequence). CDR3 residues: CSASGGGTYNEQFF. The CDR3 DNA reads TGCAGTGCTAGTGGAGGGGGAACCTACAATGAGCAGTTCTTC.

V and J are TRBV7-3 and TRBJ2-3; 7 bases fit TRBD2. CDR3 length: 15 residues. The germline V gene has CDR1 SGHTA and CDR2 FQGTGA. The junction had 4 bases not matched to a gene; V was cut back by 4 bases and J by 0 bases. The CDR3, as DNA: TGTGCCAGCAGCTCACATAGCGGGAGCACAGATACGCAGTATTTT. As protein: CASSSHSGSTDTQYF.

CDR3 protein: CASSQSPGVTTDTQYF. The CDR3 nucleotides are TGTGCCAGCAGCCAAAGTCCGGGGGTAACCACAGATACGCAGTATTTT. The chain combines TRBV3-1 with TRBJ2-3; weak D call: TRBD2 (6 bases). V was shortened by 2 bases and J by 2 bases, with 14 bases between the two germline ends. The CDR3 is 16 amino acids. CDR1 and CDR2 from the germline V gene are LGHDT and YNNKEL (reference sequence).

This chain connects TRBV6-5 to TRBJ1-5; no firm D call. The CDR3 runs to 14 residues. In germline, CDR1 is MNHEY, CDR2 SVGAGI. The V and J ends lost 4 bases and 1 base respectively, with 8 bases between them. CDR3 sequence: CASSFTPSNQPQHF. In DNA form, the CDR3 reads TGTGCCAGCAGTTTCACCCCCAGCAATCAGCCCCAGCATTTT.

This clonotype was seen a few times. The chain has TRBV28 and TRBJ2-7; D is unclear. V lost 2 bases and J 0 bases, leaving 14 bases between the germline ends. Germline CDR1 is MDHEN and CDR2 is SYDVKM. CDR3 length: 16 amino acids. The CDR3 coding sequence is TGTGCCAGCAGTTTAGGCGGTGCACAGAGCTCCTACGAGCAGTACTTC. Its translation is CASSLGGAQSSYEQYF.

The rearrangement uses TRBV7-9 and TRBJ1-4; a weak D match, TRBD1 (5 bases). Germline CDR1 is SEHNR and CDR2 is FQNEAQ (reference sequence). The CDR3 consists of 14 residues. The V gene lost 1 base and the J gene lost 5 bases, with 8 bases spanning the gap. CDR3 sequence (DNA): TGTGCCAGCAGCTTAGTGGGGGACAATGAAAAACTGTTTTTT. It is translated as CASSLVGDNEKLFF. The complete variable domain, with remaining parts taken from reference TRBV7-9 and TRBJ1-4, reads DTGVSQNPRHKITKRGQNVTFRCDPISEHNRLYWYRQTLGQGPEFLTYFQNEAQLEKSRLLSDRFSAERPKGSFSTLEIQRTEQGDSAMYLCASSLVGDNEKLFFGSGTQLSVL.

J is TRBJ1-5 and V is TRBV2, with D hard to call. Between the trimmed V and J ends, which lost 3 bases and 7 bases, there was a span of 7 bases. Germline loops: CDR1 SNHLY, CDR2 FYNNEI. This CDR3 contains 12 residues. In DNA, the CDR3 is TGTGCCAGCAGTGACACGGACCAGCCCCAGCATTTT. Translated, it gives CASSDTDQPQHF.

This clonotype showed up just a few times. The chain employs TRBV30 and TRBJ2-2, with D possibly matching TRBD2 (6 bases). Germline V gene lookup returns CDR1 GTSNPN and CDR2 SVGIG (reference sequence). This CDR3 is built from 16 residues. Between the trimmed V and J ends, which lost 4 bases and 4 bases, there was a span of 19 bases. CDR3 nucleotide sequence: TGTGCCTGGACCGACCGACTAGGTTCTATCACCGGGGAGCTGTTTTTT. This sequence encodes CAWTDRLGSITGELFF. Using reference TRBV30 and TRBJ2-2 for the parts outside the CDR3, the full variable domain is SQTIHQWPATLVQPVGSPLSLECTVEGTSNPNLYWYRQAAGRGLQLLFYSVGIGQISSEVPQNLSASRPQDRQFILSSKKLLLSDSGFYLCAWTDRLGSITGELFFGEGSRLTVL.

This clonotype has just a few counts. The chain couples TRBV4-2 to TRBJ2-2; D is undetermined. The CDR3 extends over 19 amino acids. V shed 2 bases and J shed 4 bases, with 23 bases lying between them. Germline-derived CDR1 and CDR2 are LGHNA and YNFKEQ. DNA of the CDR3: TGTGCCAGCAGCCAAAGTTCCCCCGTCAGGACGGGTGCCACCGGGGAGCTGTTTTTT. This translates into CASSQSSPVRTGATGELFF.

In this sample, this clonotype turned up a few times. The chain recombines TRBV7-9 with TRBJ2-7, with 8 positions matching TRBD1. The CDR3 loop spans 12 amino acids. V was pared by 1 base and J by 10 bases, with 3 bases of the junction left unmatched. Germline V gene lookup returns CDR1 SEHNR and CDR2 FQNEAQ (reference sequence). The CDR3 DNA follows: TGTGCCAGCAGCTTAGGGACAGGGAATCAGTACTTC. Protein sequence: CASSLGTGNQYF.

This clonotype has a handful of counts. This chain joins TRBV20-1 and TRBJ1-1; D is unresolved. Trimming left V 6 bases short and J 6 bases short, with 20 bases between. CDR3 length: 14 residues. CDR1 is DFQATT and CDR2 is SNEGSKA in the germline V gene (reference sequence). The CDR3 reads CSALPQVSRPEAFF. DNA of the CDR3: TGCAGTGCCCTACCCCAGGTCAGTCGCCCTGAAGCTTTCTTT.

The chain is built from TRBV5-1 and TRBJ1-4; D might be TRBD1 (6 bases). Trimming took off 5 bases at V and 5 bases at J, with 7 bases between the two ends. CDR1 is SGHRS, CDR2 YFSETQ, per germline. The CDR3 extends over 12 amino acids. CDR3 in DNA: TGCGCCAGCAGACAGGGAAATGAAAAACTGTTTTTT. Translation: CASRQGNEKLFF.

This clonotype was recorded a few times. The chain carries TRBV7-2 and TRBJ2-5; 14 bases agree with TRBD2. Germline V lookup: CDR1 SGHTA, CDR2 FQGNSA. This CDR3 contains 16 residues. Germline trimming cut 2 bases from V and 4 bases from J; bases unmatched to any gene: 3. The CDR3 loop reads CASSLRGLAGVETQYF. CDR3 bases: TGTGCCAGCAGCTTAAGGGGACTAGCGGGAGTAGAGACCCAGTACTTC. The whole variable domain, remainder taken from reference TRBV7-2 and TRBJ2-5, is GAGVSQSPSNKVTEKGKDVELRCDPISGHTALYWYRQSLGQGLEFLIYFQGNSAPDKSGLPSDRFSAERTGGSVSTLTIQRTQQEDSAVYLCASSLRGLAGVETQYFGPGTRLLVL.

This clonotype appeared a few times. This chain links TRBV29-1 with TRBJ2-7; TRBD1 aligns across 7 bases. The germline V gene encodes CDR1 SQVTM and CDR2 ANQGSEA. V lost 7 bases and J lost 7; bases outside the gene matches: 13. CDR3 size: 13 residues. CDR3 residues: CSASGQVFDEQYF. The CDR3 coding sequence is TGCAGCGCATCCGGACAGGTTTTTGATGAGCAGTACTTC.

The V call is TRBV10-3, the J call TRBJ1-1; TRBD1 matches 7 bases. The junction had 6 bases not matched to a gene; V was cut back by 2 bases and J by 6 bases. The germline V gene has CDR1 ENHRY and CDR2 SYGVKD. This CDR3 has 14 amino acids. The CDR3 DNA reads as TGTGCCATCAGTGAGAAGACAGGGAGACCTGAAGCTTTCTTT. Translated: CAISEKTGRPEAFF.

This clonotype has just a few counts. The genes are TRBV7-9 and TRBJ2-3, with D unclear. The V and J ends lost 3 bases and 2 bases respectively, with 12 bases between them. Germline V gene data show CDR1 as SEHNR and CDR2 as FQNEAQ (reference sequence). The CDR3 consists of 15 residues. As DNA, the CDR3 is TGTGCCAGCAGCTTTAACAACGTCGACACAGATACGCAGTATTTT. It is translated as CASSFNNVDTDTQYF. Full variable domain (remainder filled in from reference TRBV7-9 and TRBJ2-3): DTGVSQNPRHKITKRGQNVTFRCDPISEHNRLYWYRQTLGQGPEFLTYFQNEAQLEKSRLLSDRFSAERPKGSFSTLEIQRTEQGDSAMYLCASSFNNVDTDTQYFGPGTRLTVL.

This clonotype has ten or more counts. This chain joins TRBV6-1 and TRBJ1-3; 9 nucleotides match TRBD1. The CDR3 length is 15 residues. Germline CDR1 is MNHNS and CDR2 is SASEGT. V was clipped by 6 bases and J by 0 bases; unmatched bases: 3. DNA of the CDR3: TGTGCCAGCAGGGACAGGGGAAGCTCTGGAAACACCATATATTTT. Protein: CASRDRGSSGNTIYF.

This chain links TRBV5-6 with TRBJ2-4; no clear D. The ends were cut back, 4 bases at V and 1 base at J, with 15 bases in the middle. Germline CDR1 SGHDT, CDR2 YYEEEE. This CDR3 contains 16 residues. The CDR3 DNA reads TGTGCCAGCAGCCTAGGCCCTCCCGGGGCCAAAAACATTCAGTACTTC. Amino acids: CASSLGPPGAKNIQYF.